One and the same sample provided the 23 T cell receptor beta chains below, sequenced in a study of cytomegalovirus exposure and HLA in healthy donors. PCR involved 60 Vbeta and 13 Jbeta primers. The table came from immunoSEQ multiplex PCR; TCRdb's copy has only in-frame clones and leaves some out. The sample carries about 140,000 clones, around three quarters recorded once. The sequenced sample consisted of PBMCs. The source of these receptors is a man between 35 and 55 years old in good health and CMV-seronegative.

V gene TRBV21-1 combines with J gene TRBJ1-1; the table's D call TRBD1 went unverified against the DNA. TRBV21-1 is an annotated pseudogene. The CDR3 is 16 amino acids. As DNA, the CDR3 is TGTGCCAGCAGCAAAGTGGGCGGCAGGGAAAACACTGAAGCTTTCTTT. Encoded protein: CASSKVGGRENTEAFF.

The DNA for the CDR3 is TGTGCCAGCAGTTACAACCCGGCTAACTATGGCTACACCTTC. It encodes CASSYNPANYGYTF. The rearrangement joins TRBV6-5 to TRBJ1-2; D ambiguous. Germline loops: CDR1 MNHEY, CDR2 SVGAGI. The germline V and J ends were trimmed by 2 bases and 0 bases, with 7 bases remaining between them. The CDR3 spans 14 residues.

The chain uses TRBV12-5 and TRBJ2-5, with TRBD2 identical over 12 bases. The tail of the sequence fits TRBJ2-7 better, so the J call may be wrong. The CDR3 runs to 18 residues. The V gene's germline CDR1 is LGHNT and CDR2 FRNRAP. CDR3 sequence (DNA): TGTGCTAGTGGTTTGGTGCGACTAGCGGGAGTGGGCTCCTACGAGCAGTACTTC. Its protein product is CASGLVRLAGVGSYEQYF.

This clone was seen a single time. The chain combines TRBV19 with TRBJ2-1; 10 nucleotides align to TRBD2. The CDR3 runs to 15 residues. CDR1 and CDR2 (germline): LNHDA, SQIVND (reference sequence). V was pared by 3 bases and J by 4 bases, with 3 bases of the junction left unmatched. The CDR3 loop reads CASSMGSGGYNEQFF. The CDR3 DNA reads as TGTGCCAGTAGTATGGGTAGCGGGGGGTACAATGAGCAGTTCTTC.

This clone was observed a handful of times. The genes are TRBV7-6 and TRBJ2-7, with 7 bases matching TRBD1. The CDR3 is made up of 14 amino acids. The germline gives CDR1 SGHVS, CDR2 FNYEAQ. The V gene end was trimmed by 4 bases and the J gene end by 4 bases; junction bases not matched to a gene: 7. In DNA form, the CDR3 reads TGTGCCAGCAGCTATAGGGGGCCCGGGTACGAGCAGTACTTC. It translates to CASSYRGPGYEQYF.

This clone was observed a single time. The chain combines TRBV7-9 with TRBJ1-4; perhaps TRBD1 as D (5 bases). Germline V gene lookup returns CDR1 SEHNR and CDR2 FQNEAQ (reference sequence). The CDR3 extends over 15 amino acids. Deletions cut 1 base from V and 1 base from J, with 7 bases between. The CDR3 protein is CASSLVGGTNEKLFF. For the CDR3, the DNA is TGTGCCAGCAGCTTAGTCGGGGGAACTAATGAAAAACTGTTTTTT.

V usage is TRBV6-1 and J usage is TRBJ1-5, with D possibly TRBD1 on 6 matching bases. CDR1 and CDR2 (germline): MNHNS, SASEGT. The V and J ends lost 0 bases and 0 bases respectively, with 15 bases between them. The CDR3 consists of 18 residues. The CDR3 nucleotides read TGTGCCAGCAGTGAAGCGCTTCCCTGGACAGTTAGCAATCAGCCCCAGCATTTT. Protein: CASSEALPWTVSNQPQHF.

V gene TRBV2 combines with J gene TRBJ2-1; 11 bases agree with TRBD1. This CDR3 is built from 15 residues. V was pared by 6 bases and J by 6 bases, with 7 bases of the junction left unmatched. Germline lookup yields CDR1 SNHLY and CDR2 FYNNEI. The CDR3 here is CASRTFGTGGNEQFF. Written as DNA, the CDR3 is TGTGCCAGCAGAACTTTTGGGACAGGGGGCAATGAGCAGTTCTTC.

This chain connects TRBV7-9 to TRBJ2-5, with TRBD1 matching over 7 bases. The germline V gene has CDR1 SEHNR and CDR2 FQNEAQ (reference sequence). The CDR3 has 16 residues. The trim removed 3 bases at V and 0 bases at J, leaving 7 bases unmatched. CDR3 protein: CASSFTTGAYQETQYF. The CDR3 DNA follows: TGTGCCAGCAGCTTTACCACAGGGGCGTACCAAGAGACCCAGTACTTC.

This chain uses TRBV19 with TRBJ2-7; D is uncertain. Germline CDR1 and CDR2: LNHDA and SQIVND (reference sequence). V lost 5 bases and J lost 3, with 11 bases in between. This CDR3 comprises 13 residues. The CDR3 sequence is CASSPNGGYEQYF. Written as DNA, the CDR3 is TGTGCCAGTAGTCCTAATGGCGGCTACGAGCAGTACTTC. The whole variable domain, filled in from reference TRBV19 and TRBJ2-7, reads DGGITQSPKYLFRKEGQNVTLSCEQNLNHDAMYWYRQDPGQGLRLIYYSQIVNDFQKGDIAEGYSVSREKKESFPLTVTSAQKNPTAFYLCASSPNGGYEQYFGPGTRLTVT.

This clone was detected a few times. The chain recombines TRBV7-9 with TRBJ2-2; 10 nucleotides match TRBD2. V gave up 2 bases and J gave up 4 bases; unmatched junction bases: 4. The CDR3 runs 16 residues. CDR1 and CDR2 (germline): SEHNR, FQNEAQ (reference sequence). The CDR3 DNA is TGTGCCAGCAGCTTACTAGCGGGAGACCTCACCGGGGAGCTGTTTTTT. Its protein is CASSLLAGDLTGELFF. The entire variable domain, with the rest obtained from reference TRBV7-9 and TRBJ2-2, is as follows: DTGVSQNPRHKITKRGQNVTFRCDPISEHNRLYWYRQTLGQGPEFLTYFQNEAQLEKSRLLSDRFSAERPKGSFSTLEIQRTEQGDSAMYLCASSLLAGDLTGELFFGEGSRLTVL.

V gene TRBV11-2 combines with J gene TRBJ2-1; 7 bases match TRBD1. The CDR3 spans 18 residues. Unmatched junction bases numbered 17, after V lost 5 bases and J lost 4 bases. CDR1 SGHAT and CDR2 FQNNGV come from the germline V gene. The CDR3 region has the DNA TGTGCCAGCAGCCCCCACACCATCGACAGGGCTATATACAATGAGCAGTTCTTC. Its protein product is CASSPHTIDRAIYNEQFF.

This clone has a handful of counts. The CDR3 DNA reads TGTGCCAGTAAAGAAGTCATTACAACCGGGGAGCTGTTTTTT. Its protein product is CASKEVITTGELFF. The V and J genes are TRBV19 and TRBJ2-2; D remains ambiguous. Trimming took off 7 bases at V and 5 bases at J, with 14 bases between the two ends. Per the germline V gene, CDR1 is LNHDA and CDR2 is SQIVND (reference sequence). This CDR3 contains 14 residues.

The chain couples TRBV9 to TRBJ1-3, with a weak D call TRBD1 (6 bases). Germline CDR1 is SGDLS and CDR2 is YYNGEE. The CDR3 has 16 amino acids. V dropped 8 bases and J dropped 0 bases, with 18 bases sitting between them. The CDR3 DNA is TGTGCCAGTAAGCCCCAGGACAGTAGCTCTGGAAACACCATATATTTT. Residues: CASKPQDSSSGNTIYF. Complete variable domain (other parts from reference TRBV9 and TRBJ1-3): DSGVTQTPKHLITATGQRVTLRCSPRSGDLSVYWYQQSLDQGLQFLIQYYNGEERAKGNILERFSAQQFPDLHSELNLSSLELGDSALYFCASKPQDSSSGNTIYFGEGSWLTVV.

The CDR3 DNA reads as TGTGCCAGCAGCTGGGGTGTAGGACAGGGGATCACTGAAGCTTTCTTT. This codes for CASSWGVGQGITEAFF. The chain couples TRBV5-5 to TRBJ1-1; TRBD1 aligns across 9 bases. The CDR3 extends over 16 amino acids. CDR1 and CDR2 (germline): SGHKS, YYEKEE (reference sequence). The ends lost 3 bases at V and 4 bases at J; junction bases unmatched: 10.

The CDR3 nucleotides read TGTGCCAGCAGCTATCATAGCAATCAGCCCCAGCATTTT. The encoded protein is CASSYHSNQPQHF. The V gene is TRBV7-8, the J gene TRBJ1-5; D unclear. Germline CDR1 SGHVS, CDR2 FQNEAQ. Trimming took off 4 bases at V and 0 bases at J, with 4 bases between the two ends. This CDR3 spans 13 amino acids.

Comment on this clone: The junction does not match germline at one end; this may be a read error. The chain combines TRBV29-1 with TRBJ2-6; TRBD2 might be the D (6 bases). Germline assignment: CDR1 SQVTM and CDR2 ANQGSEA. The CDR3 extends over 17 amino acids. CDR3 amino acids: CSVGGVWPHSGANGLTF. DNA of the CDR3: TGCAGCGTTGGGGGGGTTTGGCCTCACTCTGGGGCCAACGGCCTGACTTTC.

CDR3 loop: CASSYSTGSSYNEQFF. The CDR3 DNA reads TGTGCCAGCAGTTATTCGACAGGGAGCTCCTACAATGAGCAGTTCTTC. The chain couples TRBV6-5 to TRBJ2-1; 7 bases are shared with TRBD1. This CDR3 has 16 residues. V was pared by 3 bases and J by 0 bases, with 5 bases of the junction left unmatched. From germline, CDR1 is MNHEY and CDR2 SVGAGI.

In its sample, this clone was seen a few times. V gene TRBV4-3 combines with J gene TRBJ1-1, with D unclear. The V end lost 0 bases, the J end lost 0 bases, and 8 bases lay between the germline ends. Germline assignment: CDR1 LGHNA and CDR2 YSLEER. The CDR3 has 15 amino acids. The CDR3 here is CASSQDAGMNTEAFF. The CDR3 DNA sequence: TGCGCCAGCAGCCAAGATGCGGGAATGAACACTGAAGCTTTCTTT.

This chain uses TRBV11-3 with TRBJ2-7; TRBD2 is a possible D gene (5 bases). The V gene lost 1 base and the J gene lost 7 bases, with 11 bases spanning the gap. The CDR3 contains 13 residues. Per germline, CDR1 SGHNT and CDR2 YENEEA. Written as DNA, the CDR3 is TGTGCCAGCAGCTTAGCGCCGGGAAGAGAGCAGTACTTC. This translates into CASSLAPGREQYF.

This chain uses TRBV28 with TRBJ2-1; the D is unclear. From germline, CDR1 is MDHEN and CDR2 SYDVKM. This CDR3 has 12 residues. Trimming removed 2 bases from V and 5 bases from J, with 4 bases in between. In DNA, the CDR3 is TGTGCCAGCAGTTTACGGGACAATGAGCAGTTCTTC. Residues: CASSLRDNEQFF.

This chain joins TRBV5-1 and TRBJ2-7; no firm D call. Per the germline V gene, CDR1 is SGHRS and CDR2 is YFSETQ. CDR3 length equals 14 residues. Trimming left V 7 bases short and J 1 base short, with 15 bases between. The CDR3 sequence is CASPPAPRSYEQYF. The CDR3 region has the DNA TGCGCCAGCCCCCCCGCCCCGAGGTCCTACGAGCAGTACTTC.

This clone came up a few times. The rearrangement uses TRBV7-8 and TRBJ2-1; the match to TRBD2 covers 10 bases. This CDR3 spans 12 amino acids. Germline lookup yields CDR1 SGHVS and CDR2 FQNEAQ. V lost 2 bases, J lost 16 bases, and 5 bases stayed unmatched. The CDR3 DNA reads TGTGCCAGCAGCTTACAGCGGGAGGGTGAATTCTTC. Amino acids: CASSLQREGEFF. Variable domain in full (rest from reference TRBV7-8 and TRBJ2-1): GAGVSQSPRYKVAKRGQDVALRCDPISGHVSLFWYQQALGQGPEFLTYFQNEAQLDKSGLPSDRFFAERPEGSVSTLKIQRTQQEDSAVYLCASSLQREGEFFGPGTRLTVL.